This TCR beta chain is drawn from a study of CD4 T cells in relation to SARS-CoV-2 and coronaviruses. The ends were cut back, 5 bases at V and 5 bases at J, with 10 bases in the middle. The germline gives CDR1 SGHTA, CDR2 FQGNSA. The CDR3 is 13 amino acids. TCRdb's copy holds only in-frame clones and misses some; the assay was immunoSEQ multiplex PCR. Here the sample spans approximately 25,000 clones, around 76% being singletons. This clone has just one count. Its antigen is not identified. Unexposed donor CD4+ T cells date from 2011-2018, before the COVID-19 pandemic. The cells were cultured for approximately ten days before CD4+ T cells were isolated.

The sequenced material came from CD4+ T cells from PBMCs, cultured in vitro. This TCR was recovered from a human donor in good health. This chain joins TRBV7-2 and TRBJ2-1, with D hard to call. This chain's CDR3 is CASSRTINNEQFF. For the CDR3, the DNA is TGTGCCAGCAGCCGGACCATTAACAATGAGCAGTTCTTC. Looking up the rest from reference TRBV7-2 and TRBJ2-1 gives the full variable domain: GAGVSQSPSNKVTEKGKDVELRCDPISGHTALYWYRQSLGQGLEFLIYFQGNSAPDKSGLPSDRFSAERTGGSVSTLTIQRTQQEDSAVYLCASSRTINNEQFFGPGTRLTVL.